This TCR beta chain appears in the sequencing data of a study of T cells in Graves' hyperthyroidism and ophthalmopathy. Notes on the study in general: The blood repertoire included most of the expanded thyroid clonotypes above 0.001. In validation, the model predicted ophthalmopathy. These predictions came a median roughly 6.5 months before onset.

On the basis of clinical symptoms, serum thyroxine and TRAb, thyroid ultrasound and orbital computed tomography, diagnoses were made. RNA transcripts yielded amplified TCR beta CDR3 regions. Primed by the HTBI set, a first-round RT-PCR was run on the TCR CDR3. MiXCR, applied by TCRdb to the multiplex PCR reads, yields one record per CDR3 protein. Among about 640,000 distinct CDR3 sequences, 45% were seen once, and the ten largest hold approximately 7.2%. This clonotype was found many times. Its target is not known. V lost 4 bases, J lost 10 bases, and 7 bases stayed unmatched. The germline CDR1 and CDR2 sequences are SQVTM and ANQGSEA. This CDR3 has 12 residues.

Sequenced sample: peripheral blood or thyroid tissue (not recorded which). The chain employs TRBV29-1 and TRBJ1-1, with 9 bases matching TRBD1. This clonotype was obtained from an adult man with Graves' disease, either hyperthyroidism or ophthalmopathy (not recorded which). Here the CDR3 DNA reads TGCAGCGTTGGGGACAGGGATTTACCAGCTTTCTTT. Amino acid sequence: CSVGDRDLPAFF.